The 20 T cell receptor beta chains in this list originate from one sample, sequenced in a study of blood T cell repertoires in COVID-19. Using immunoSEQ multiplex PCR, the repertoire was profiled, and TCRdb retains in-frame clones only, with some absent. The data hold under 250,000 clones, with around 82% observed a single time. Sequencing was done on a sample of peripheral blood. These receptors all stem from a woman aged 50 to 60 with acute or convalescent COVID-19.

This clone was found once. This chain uses TRBV27 with TRBJ1-2; no clear D gene. Germline loops: CDR1 MNHEY, CDR2 SMNVEV (reference sequence). The CDR3 consists of 13 residues. The V and J ends lost 7 bases and 0 bases respectively, with 9 bases between them. The CDR3 region has the DNA TGTGCCAGCACTCGGGATACTAACTATGGCTACACCTTC. Translation gives CASTRDTNYGYTF.

The rearrangement uses TRBV19 and TRBJ2-7; no firm D call. V lost 4 bases, J lost 8 bases, and 15 bases lay in between. CDR3 length: 13 amino acids. Germline lookup yields CDR1 LNHDA and CDR2 SQIVND (reference sequence). This CDR3 reads CASSRQLTEKQYF. CDR3 nucleotides: TGTGCCAGTAGTAGACAACTTACAGAGAAGCAGTACTTC.

The rearrangement joins TRBV6-1 to TRBJ1-5, with D possibly matching TRBD1 (5 bases). Germline V gives CDR1 MNHNS, CDR2 SASEGT. The ends were cut back, 1 base at V and 4 bases at J, with 17 bases in the middle. The CDR3 sequence is 17 residues long. CDR3 bases: TGTGCCAGCAGTGAAGGGGCAGGGAAAGGTCTAAATCAGCCCCAGCATTTT. Translating gives CASSEGAGKGLNQPQHF.

V usage is TRBV11-2 and J usage is TRBJ2-7, with 7 bases fitting TRBD1. CDR1 is SGHAT, CDR2 FQNNGV, per germline. The ends lost 5 bases at V and 2 bases at J; junction bases unmatched: 12. The CDR3 runs to 16 residues. CDR3 DNA: TGTGCCAGCAGCGGTGGGACAGACGTTCGTACCTACGAGCAGTACTTC. This encodes CASSGGTDVRTYEQYF.

The chain uses TRBV7-8 and TRBJ2-2, with D perhaps TRBD2 (5 bases). The CDR3 covers 16 residues. The V and J ends lost 1 base and 6 bases respectively, with 15 bases between them. Germline lookup yields CDR1 SGHVS and CDR2 FQNEAQ. The CDR3 DNA sequence: TGTGCCAGCAGCTTAGGGGCTAGCCCTCCGTCCGGGGAGCTGTTTTTT. This codes for CASSLGASPPSGELFF. Full variable domain (missing parts from reference TRBV7-8 and TRBJ2-2): GAGVSQSPRYKVAKRGQDVALRCDPISGHVSLFWYQQALGQGPEFLTYFQNEAQLDKSGLPSDRFFAERPEGSVSTLKIQRTQQEDSAVYLCASSLGASPPSGELFFGEGSRLTVL.

Only a few counts were recorded for this clone. The gene calls are TRBV6-6 and TRBJ2-7; 11 bases line up with TRBD2. Germline CDR1 is MNHNY and CDR2 is SVGAGI (reference sequence). Trimming removed 6 bases from V and 4 bases from J; junction bases left unmatched: 8. The CDR3 is 15 amino acids. CDR3 region: CASSSLAGGRYEQYF. CDR3 bases: TGTGCCAGCAGCTCCCTAGCGGGAGGTAGGTACGAGCAGTACTTC.

V is TRBV3-1 (or the pseudogene TRBV3-2) and J is TRBJ1-1; TRBD1 matches at 11 bases. The CDR3 contains 14 residues. In germline, CDR1 is LGHDT, CDR2 YNNKEL (reference sequence). V dropped 4 bases and J dropped 7; count of bases not matched to a gene: 5. CDR3 DNA sequence: TGTGCCAGCAGCCCCGGGACAGGGGGACATGAAGCTTTCTTT. It codes for CASSPGTGGHEAFF.

Regarding this clone: The sample has other DNA sequences that encode this CDR3 too. The chain links TRBV29-1 to TRBJ2-2; tentative D call: TRBD1 (6 bases). V was clipped by 7 bases and J by 2 bases, with 14 bases between them. Germline V gene lookup returns CDR1 SQVTM and CDR2 ANQGSEA. The CDR3 extends over 14 amino acids. CDR3: CSAKRGTNTGELFF. In DNA, the CDR3 is TGCAGCGCTAAAAGAGGGACAAACACCGGGGAGCTGTTTTTT.

The chain carries TRBV9 and TRBJ2-7; D not resolved. Germline V gene data show CDR1 as SGDLS and CDR2 as YYNGEE. V lost 0 bases, J lost 4 bases, and 11 bases lay in between. CDR3 size: 14 residues. The CDR3 here is CASSVEAYGYEQYF. The CDR3, as DNA: TGTGCCAGCAGCGTAGAAGCGTATGGGTACGAGCAGTACTTC.

The chain joins TRBV29-1 to TRBJ1-1, with D tentatively TRBD1 (6 bases). Trimming left V 5 bases short and J 0 bases short, with 13 bases between. CDR1 SQVTM and CDR2 ANQGSEA come from the germline V gene. CDR3 length: 14 amino acids. The CDR3 sequence is CSVSEDSMNTEAFF. CDR3 DNA: TGCAGCGTTTCTGAGGACAGCATGAACACTGAAGCTTTCTTT.

The chain has TRBV4-2 and TRBJ2-1; 9 nucleotides match TRBD2. Unmatched junction bases numbered 4, after V lost 3 bases and J lost 4 bases. This CDR3 has 15 amino acids. Looked up from germline, CDR1 is LGHNA and CDR2 is YNFKEQ. As DNA, the CDR3 is TGTGCCAGCAGCCAGGATAGCGGGAGTTACAATGAGCAGTTCTTC. Protein: CASSQDSGSYNEQFF.

To note about this clone: Other DNA sequences of this sample code for an identical CDR3. The rearrangement joins TRBV5-1 to TRBJ2-5, with TRBD2 as a possible D gene (6 bases). CDR3 length equals 14 residues. The germline V and J ends were trimmed by 0 bases and 3 bases, with 9 bases remaining between them. Germline assignment: CDR1 SGHRS and CDR2 YFSETQ. The CDR3 region has the DNA TGCGCCAGCAGCTTGGGTCCGGGGGAAGAGACCCAGTACTTC. The encoded protein is CASSLGPGEETQYF.

This chain connects TRBV3-1 (or the pseudogene TRBV3-2) to TRBJ2-1; possible D gene TRBD1, 8 bases. This CDR3 is 13 amino acids long. Germline V CDR1 and CDR2: LGHDT, YNNKEL (reference sequence). With 8 bases removed from V and 8 bases from J, the gap between germline ends came to 16 bases. The CDR3 region is CASRGAGQDEQFF. Here the CDR3 DNA reads TGTGCCAGCCGGGGAGCGGGACAGGATGAGCAGTTCTTC.

The chain is built from TRBV15 and TRBJ1-2, with D possibly being TRBD1 (6 bases). The V and J ends lost 5 bases and 5 bases respectively, with 18 bases between them. CDR3 size: 15 residues. Germline lookup yields CDR1 LNHNV and CDR2 YYDKDF (reference sequence). The CDR3 DNA is TGTGCCACCAGCTGGAAATCCGGGACACATTATGGCTACACCTTC. It encodes CATSWKSGTHYGYTF. The full variable domain, completed using reference TRBV15 and TRBJ1-2, is DAMVIQNPRYQVTQFGKPVTLSCSQTLNHNVMYWYQQKSSQAPKLLFHYYDKDFNNEADTPDNFQSRRPNTSFCFLDIRSPGLGDTAMYLCATSWKSGTHYGYTFGSGTRLTVV.

As regards this clone: This sample also contains other DNA sequences that code for the same CDR3. The genes are TRBV28 and TRBJ2-7; 7 bases map to TRBD1. CDR1 is MDHEN, CDR2 SYDVKM, per germline. Trimming removed 4 bases from V and 0 bases from J; junction bases left unmatched: 6. The CDR3 runs to 15 residues. The CDR3 nucleotides are TGTGCCAGCAGTTATAGGGACAGAGACTCCTACGAGCAGTACTTC. This codes for CASSYRDRDSYEQYF.

This chain connects TRBV30 to TRBJ1-2; D possibly corresponds to TRBD1 (5 bases). Germline values: CDR1 GTSNPN, CDR2 SVGIG (reference sequence). CDR3 length: 13 residues. V dropped 4 bases and J dropped 8 bases, with 17 bases sitting between them. CDR3 region: CAWISRDLFGYTF. The CDR3, as DNA: TGTGCCTGGATCAGCAGGGATCTATTCGGCTACACCTTC.

This sequence joins TRBV5-1 and TRBJ2-7; tentatively, D is TRBD2 (6 bases). Trimming cost V 4 bases and J 7 bases, with 18 bases left between them. This CDR3 is 14 amino acids long. Germline lookup yields CDR1 SGHRS and CDR2 YFSETQ. The CDR3 protein is CASSPGGGTGEQYF. The CDR3 DNA reads as TGCGCCAGCAGCCCCGGTGGAGGGACTGGAGAGCAGTACTTC.

This clone has just one count. The chain is built from TRBV27 and TRBJ1-1; tentatively, D is TRBD1 (5 bases). This CDR3 spans 15 amino acids. Between the trimmed V and J ends, which lost 7 bases and 5 bases, there was a span of 20 bases. CDR1 and CDR2 (germline): MNHEY, SMNVEV (reference sequence). The CDR3: CASTPVGAGGTEAFF. Here the CDR3 DNA reads TGTGCCAGCACCCCGGTAGGGGCGGGGGGAACTGAAGCTTTCTTT.

This chain uses TRBV2 with TRBJ1-1; D is perhaps TRBD1 (6 bases). The germline V gene has CDR1 SNHLY and CDR2 FYNNEI. Between the trimmed V and J ends, which lost 6 bases and 1 base, there was a span of 15 bases. The CDR3 consists of 15 residues. The CDR3 sequence is CASSLLRGANTEAFF. For the CDR3, the DNA is TGTGCCAGCAGCCTCTTGCGGGGGGCGAACACTGAAGCTTTCTTT. The variable domain in full, with the rest retrieved from reference TRBV2 and TRBJ1-1, is EPEVTQTPSHQVTQMGQEVILRCVPISNHLYFYWYRQILGQKVEFLVSFYNNEISEKSEIFDDQFSVERPDGSNFTLKIRSTKLEDSAMYFCASSLLRGANTEAFFGQGTRLTVV.

The chain joins TRBV12-3 or TRBV12-4 to TRBJ2-7; unclear D gene. The CDR3 consists of 13 residues. V lost 1 base, J lost 6 bases, and 10 bases lay in between. As DNA, the CDR3 is TGTGCCAGCAGTTTAGGGCCCCCGTCCGAGCAGTACTTC. Its translation: CASSLGPPSEQYF.